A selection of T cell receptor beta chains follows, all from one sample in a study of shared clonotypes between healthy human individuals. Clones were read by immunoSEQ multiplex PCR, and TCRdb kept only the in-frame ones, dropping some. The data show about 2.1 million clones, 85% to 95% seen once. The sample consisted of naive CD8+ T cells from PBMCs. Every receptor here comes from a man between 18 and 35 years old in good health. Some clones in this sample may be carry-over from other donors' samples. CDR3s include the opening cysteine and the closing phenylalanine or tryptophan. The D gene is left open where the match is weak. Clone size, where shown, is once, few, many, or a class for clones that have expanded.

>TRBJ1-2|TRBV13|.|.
TGTGCCAGCAGCTCCCGGGGTCTCGGGAACTATGGCTACACCTTC
CASSSRGLGNYGYTF
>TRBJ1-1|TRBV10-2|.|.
TGCGCCAGCAGTGAGGCGGCACTCACTGAAGCTTTCTTT
CASSEAALTEAFF
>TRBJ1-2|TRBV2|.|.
TGTGCCAGCAGGACTTTCCCCAGGATAAAGGGGACCTCTAACTATGGCTACACCTTC
CASRTFPRIKGTSNYGYTF
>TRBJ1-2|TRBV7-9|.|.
TGTGCCAGCAGCTTATCGGACAGTAGCGCTTATGGCTACACCTTC
CASSLSDSSAYGYTF
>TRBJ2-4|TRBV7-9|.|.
TGTGCCAGCAGCTTACACGGGGGAGCCAAAAACATTCAGTACTTC
CASSLHGGAKNIQYF
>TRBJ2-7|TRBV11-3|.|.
TGTGCCAGCAGCTTTCTCCCAAAAGTAGTCAGTGGCGAGCAGTACTTC
CASSFLPKVVSGEQYF
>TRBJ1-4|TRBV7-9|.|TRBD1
TGTGCCAGCAGCTTAACGCAGGGGGCGGGTAATGAAAAACTGTTTTTT
CASSLTQGAGNEKLFF
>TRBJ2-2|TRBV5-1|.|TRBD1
TGCGCCAGCAGCGAGGGGACAGCGAACACCGGGGAGCTGTTTTTT
CASSEGTANTGELFF
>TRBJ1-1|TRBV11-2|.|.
TGTGCCAGCAGCTTCGGGTTGCGATTCACTGAAGCTTTCTTT
CASSFGLRFTEAFF
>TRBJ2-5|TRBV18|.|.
TGTGCCAGCTCACCACCGGAGGGGGCGGAGGAGACCCAGTACTTC
CASSPPEGAEETQYF
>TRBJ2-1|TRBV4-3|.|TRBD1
TGCGCCAGCAGCCAAGAGTGGGACAGGGCCTACAATGAGCAGTTCTTC
CASSQEWDRAYNEQFF
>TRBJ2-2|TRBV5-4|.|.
TGTGCCAGCAGCCTAGGACTACCCACGAACACCGGGGAGCTGTTTTTT
CASSLGLPTNTGELFF
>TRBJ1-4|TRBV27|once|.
TGTGCCAGCAGTTTCGGGCCGATCGGTCAAAAACTGTTTTTT
CASSFGPIGQKLFF
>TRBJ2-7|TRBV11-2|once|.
TGTGCCAGCTGCGTCGGCGGGGTACTCTACGAGCAGTACTTC
CASCVGGVLYEQYF
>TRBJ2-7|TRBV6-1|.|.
TGTGCCAGCAGTGAATTAGGAGAGTACTTC
CASSELGEYF
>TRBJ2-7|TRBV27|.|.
TGTGCCAGCAGTTTCTCCAGGGGGGACCACTCCTACGAGCAGTACTTC
CASSFSRGDHSYEQYF
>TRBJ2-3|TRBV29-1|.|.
TGCAGCGTTGACGGTACGGGACATTATCCAGATACGCAGTATTTT
CSVDGTGHYPDTQYF
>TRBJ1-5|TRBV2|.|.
TGTGCCAGCAGTGAAACAGGAAGCAATCAGCCCCAGCATTTT
CASSETGSNQPQHF
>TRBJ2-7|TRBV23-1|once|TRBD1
TGCGCCAGCCGGGGGCGGGACAGGGGCTACGAGCAGTACTTC
CASRGRDRGYEQYF
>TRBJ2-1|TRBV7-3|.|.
TGTGCCAGCAGCTATAGACCAACAGGGTCCGATGAGCAGTTCTTC
CASSYRPTGSDEQFF
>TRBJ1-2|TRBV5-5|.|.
TGTGCCAGCAGCTTGGCCCTGGTCGCTGAAGTTAAGTATGGCTACACCTTC
CASSLALVAEVKYGYTF
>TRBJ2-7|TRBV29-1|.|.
TGCAGCGTTGAACTAGCCGACGGATTAGCGAAGTACGAGCAGTACTTC
CSVELADGLAKYEQYF
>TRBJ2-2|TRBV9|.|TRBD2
TGTGCCAGCAGCGTTCAAGCGGGAAGGGGCACCGGGGAGCTGTTTTTT
CASSVQAGRGTGELFF